This T cell receptor (beta chain) derives from a study of blood T cell repertoires in COVID-19. Study as a whole: There were acute and convalescent COVID-19 samples, and they came from the United States, Italy and Spain. The cDNA or gDNA used as material had been derived from T cells, B-cell-depleted T cells, or PBMCs.

Under the authors' procedure: Estimated nucleated cell counts came from reference gene primer amplification. TCRdb's copy holds only in-frame clones and misses some; the assay was immunoSEQ multiplex PCR. The V and J calls and the clone size are those of that table, but D and trimming were determined from the DNA. The data show 15,000 to 20,000 clones, with 81% seen just once and less than 9% held by the top ten. Germline assignment: CDR1 DFQATT and CDR2 SNEGSKA (reference sequence). The V segment lost 3 bases and the J segment 1 base; nucleotides outside the gene matches: 13. The CDR3 loop spans 17 amino acids.

The source of this sequence is a man aged 55 to 70 with acute or convalescent COVID-19. Sequencing was performed on peripheral blood. The J gene is TRBJ2-3, the V gene TRBV20-1; 7 positions agree with TRBD1. Written as DNA, the CDR3 is TGCAGTGCTAGTCCGATGGGTGCAGGACAGGGCACAGATACGCAGTATTTT. As protein: CSASPMGAGQGTDTQYF.